This T cell receptor (beta chain) was identified during a study of cytomegalovirus exposure and HLA in healthy donors. Broader study findings: The study listed about 150 cytomegalovirus-associated TCR beta chains. The only immune exposure information that was available was CMV serostatus. HLA restriction was apparent for most CMV-associated TCR beta chains in a later analysis. Analysis was performed later, and it showed HLA-associated TCR beta chains to be more clonally expanded than equally common others.

Remarks on this clone: Its antigen remains unidentified. The junction does not match germline at one end; this may be a read error.

With 60 Vbeta and 13 Jbeta primers, the PCR was carried out. Produced via immunoSEQ multiplex PCR; TCRdb's table is partial and in-frame only. The data hold 100,000 to 150,000 clones, with around 77% observed a single time. Material for sequencing was PBMCs. The origin of this receptor is a male donor in good health and CMV-seropositive.

The CDR3 protein is CASTTGRQQHF. The CDR3 coding sequence is TGTGCCAGTACTACAGGGCGCCAGCAGCACTTC. The J gene is TRBJ2-7, the V gene TRBV6-1; perhaps TRBD1 as D (6 bases). CDR1 MNHNS and CDR2 SASEGT come from the germline V gene. This CDR3 region has 11 residues.